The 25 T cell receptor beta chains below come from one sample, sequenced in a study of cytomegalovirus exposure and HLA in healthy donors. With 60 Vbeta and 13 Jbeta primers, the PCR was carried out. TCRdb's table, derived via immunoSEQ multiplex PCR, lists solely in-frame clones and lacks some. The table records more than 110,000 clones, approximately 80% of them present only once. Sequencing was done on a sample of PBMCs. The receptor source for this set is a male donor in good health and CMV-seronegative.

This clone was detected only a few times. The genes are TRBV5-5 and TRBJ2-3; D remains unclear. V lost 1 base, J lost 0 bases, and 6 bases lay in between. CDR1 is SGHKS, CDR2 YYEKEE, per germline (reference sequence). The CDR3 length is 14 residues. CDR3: CASSLQISTDTQYF. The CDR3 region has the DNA TGTGCCAGCAGCTTGCAGATTAGCACAGATACGCAGTATTTT.

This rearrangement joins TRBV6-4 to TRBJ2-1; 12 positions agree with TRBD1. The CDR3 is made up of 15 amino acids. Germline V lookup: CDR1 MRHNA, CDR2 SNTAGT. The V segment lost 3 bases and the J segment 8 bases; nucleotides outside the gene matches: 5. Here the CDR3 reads CASSEGQGAVYEQFF. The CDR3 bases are TGTGCCAGCAGTGAGGGACAGGGGGCCGTCTATGAGCAGTTCTTC.

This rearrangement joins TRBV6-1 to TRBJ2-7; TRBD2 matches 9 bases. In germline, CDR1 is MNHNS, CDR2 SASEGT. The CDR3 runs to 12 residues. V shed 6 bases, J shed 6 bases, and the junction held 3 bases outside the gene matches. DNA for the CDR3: TGTGCCAGCAGCTTTAGCGGGGGCGAGCAGTACTTC. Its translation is CASSFSGGEQYF.

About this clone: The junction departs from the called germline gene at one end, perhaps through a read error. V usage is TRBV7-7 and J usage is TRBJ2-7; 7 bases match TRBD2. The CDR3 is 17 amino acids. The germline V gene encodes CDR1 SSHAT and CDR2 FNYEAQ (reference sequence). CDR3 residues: CASSPNLPGRGSYEQYF. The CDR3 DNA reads TGTGCTAGCAGCCCGAACCTGCCGGGGCGGGGGTCCTACGAGCAGTACTTC.

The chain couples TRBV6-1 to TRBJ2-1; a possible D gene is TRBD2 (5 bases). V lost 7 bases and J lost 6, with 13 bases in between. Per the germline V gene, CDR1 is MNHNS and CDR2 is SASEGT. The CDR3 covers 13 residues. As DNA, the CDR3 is TGTGCCAGCACCCCCGCGGGCCGCAATGAGCAGTTCTTC. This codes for CASTPAGRNEQFF.

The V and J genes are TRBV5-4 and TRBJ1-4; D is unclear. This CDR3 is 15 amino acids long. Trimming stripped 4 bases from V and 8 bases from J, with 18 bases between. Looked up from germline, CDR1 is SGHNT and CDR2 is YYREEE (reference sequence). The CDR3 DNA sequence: TGTGCCAGCAGCCTCTCCACGGGCTCGGGGGAAAAACTGTTTTTT. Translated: CASSLSTGSGEKLFF. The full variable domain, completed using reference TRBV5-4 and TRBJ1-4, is ETGVTQSPTHLIKTRGQQVTLRCSSQSGHNTVSWYQQALGQGPQFIFQYYREEENGRGNFPPRFSGLQFPNYSSELNVNALELDDSALYLCASSLSTGSGEKLFFGSGTQLSVL.

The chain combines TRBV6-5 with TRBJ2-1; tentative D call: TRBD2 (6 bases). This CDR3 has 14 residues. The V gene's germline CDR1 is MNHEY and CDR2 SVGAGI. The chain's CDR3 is CATAEGMSYNEQFF. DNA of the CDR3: TGTGCGACCGCGGAGGGTATGAGCTACAATGAGCAGTTCTTC.

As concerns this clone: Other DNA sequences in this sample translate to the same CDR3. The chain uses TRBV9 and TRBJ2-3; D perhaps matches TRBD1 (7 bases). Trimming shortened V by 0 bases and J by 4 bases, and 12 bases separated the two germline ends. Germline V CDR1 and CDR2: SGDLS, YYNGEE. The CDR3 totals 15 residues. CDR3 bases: TGTGCCAGCAGCGTAGTGGCAGGGGGGTCAGATACGCAGTATTTT. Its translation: CASSVVAGGSDTQYF. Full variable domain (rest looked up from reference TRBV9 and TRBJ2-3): DSGVTQTPKHLITATGQRVTLRCSPRSGDLSVYWYQQSLDQGLQFLIQYYNGEERAKGNILERFSAQQFPDLHSELNLSSLELGDSALYFCASSVVAGGSDTQYFGPGTRLTVL.

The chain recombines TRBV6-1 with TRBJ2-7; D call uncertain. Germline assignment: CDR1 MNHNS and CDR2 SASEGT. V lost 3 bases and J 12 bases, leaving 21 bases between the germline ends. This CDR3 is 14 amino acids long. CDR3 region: CASSENRAYDLGYF. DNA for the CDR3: TGTGCCAGCAGTGAGAATCGCGCTTATGACTTAGGGTACTTC.

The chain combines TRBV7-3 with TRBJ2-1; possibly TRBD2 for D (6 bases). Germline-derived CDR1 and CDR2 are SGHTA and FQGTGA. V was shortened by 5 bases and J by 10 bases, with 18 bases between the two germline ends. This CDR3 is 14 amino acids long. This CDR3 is CASSQRGSAGEQFF. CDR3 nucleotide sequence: TGTGCCAGCAGCCAAAGAGGGTCGGCGGGGGAGCAGTTCTTC.

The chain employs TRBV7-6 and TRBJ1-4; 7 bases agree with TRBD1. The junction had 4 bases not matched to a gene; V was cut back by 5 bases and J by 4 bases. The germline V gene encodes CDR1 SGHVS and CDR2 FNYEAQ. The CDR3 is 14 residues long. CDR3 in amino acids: CASSTGTVNEKLFF. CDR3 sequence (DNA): TGTGCCAGCAGCACCGGGACAGTTAATGAAAAACTGTTTTTT. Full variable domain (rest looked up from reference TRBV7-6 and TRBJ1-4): GAGVSQSPRYKVTKRGQDVALRCDPISGHVSLYWYRQALGQGPEFLTYFNYEAQQDKSGLPNDRFSAERPEGSISTLTIQRTEQRDSAMYRCASSTGTVNEKLFFGSGTQLSVL.

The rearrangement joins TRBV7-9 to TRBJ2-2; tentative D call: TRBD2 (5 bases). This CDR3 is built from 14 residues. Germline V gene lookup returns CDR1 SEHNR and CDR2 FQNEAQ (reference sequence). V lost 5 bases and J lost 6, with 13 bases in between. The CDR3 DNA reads TGTGCCAGCAGCCAACTCCAACTAGCCGGGGAGCTGTTTTTT. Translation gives CASSQLQLAGELFF.

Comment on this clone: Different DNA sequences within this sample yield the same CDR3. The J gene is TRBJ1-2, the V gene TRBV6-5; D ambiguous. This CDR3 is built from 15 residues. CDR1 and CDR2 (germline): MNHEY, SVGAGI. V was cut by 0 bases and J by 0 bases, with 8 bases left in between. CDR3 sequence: CASSYSGGANYGYTF. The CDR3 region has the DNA TGTGCCAGCAGTTACTCGGGCGGGGCTAACTATGGCTACACCTTC.

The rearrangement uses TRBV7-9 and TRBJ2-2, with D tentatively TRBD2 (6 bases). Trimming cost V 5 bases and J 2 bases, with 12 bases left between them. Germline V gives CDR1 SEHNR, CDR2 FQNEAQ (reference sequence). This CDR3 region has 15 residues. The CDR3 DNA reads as TGTGCCAGCAGCGTTGGGACTGTAAACACCGGGGAGCTGTTTTTT. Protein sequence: CASSVGTVNTGELFF.

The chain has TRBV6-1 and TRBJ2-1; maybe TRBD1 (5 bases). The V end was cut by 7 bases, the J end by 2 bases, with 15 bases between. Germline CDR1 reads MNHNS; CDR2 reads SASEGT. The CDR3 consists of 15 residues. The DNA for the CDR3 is TGTGCCAGCACTCGAATTGGGGCCCCCTACAATGAGCAGTTCTTC. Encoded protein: CASTRIGAPYNEQFF.

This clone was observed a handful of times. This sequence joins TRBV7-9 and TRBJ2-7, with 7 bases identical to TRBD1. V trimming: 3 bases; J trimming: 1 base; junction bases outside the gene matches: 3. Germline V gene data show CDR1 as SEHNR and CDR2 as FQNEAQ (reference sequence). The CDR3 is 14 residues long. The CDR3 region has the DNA TGTGCCAGCAGCTTCTGGGACAGTTCCTACGAGCAGTACTTC. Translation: CASSFWDSSYEQYF. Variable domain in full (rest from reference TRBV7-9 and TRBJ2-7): DTGVSQNPRHKITKRGQNVTFRCDPISEHNRLYWYRQTLGQGPEFLTYFQNEAQLEKSRLLSDRFSAERPKGSFSTLEIQRTEQGDSAMYLCASSFWDSSYEQYFGPGTRLTVT.

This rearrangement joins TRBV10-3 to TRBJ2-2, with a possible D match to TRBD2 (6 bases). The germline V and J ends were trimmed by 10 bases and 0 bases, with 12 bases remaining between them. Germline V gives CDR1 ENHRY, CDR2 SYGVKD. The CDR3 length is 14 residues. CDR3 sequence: CATDRGSNTGELFF. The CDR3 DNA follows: TGTGCCACCGATCGGGGGTCGAACACCGGGGAGCTGTTTTTT.

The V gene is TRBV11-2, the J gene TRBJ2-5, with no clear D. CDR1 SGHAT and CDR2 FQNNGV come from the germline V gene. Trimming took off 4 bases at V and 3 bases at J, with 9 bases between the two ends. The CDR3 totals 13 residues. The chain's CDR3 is CASSSLGKETQYF. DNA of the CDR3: TGTGCCAGCAGCTCTCTAGGAAAAGAGACCCAGTACTTC.

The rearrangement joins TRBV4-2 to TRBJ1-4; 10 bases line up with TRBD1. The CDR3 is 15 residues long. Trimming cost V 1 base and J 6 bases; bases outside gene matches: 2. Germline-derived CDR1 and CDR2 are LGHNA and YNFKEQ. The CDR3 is CASSQGGTGDEKLFF. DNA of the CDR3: TGTGCCAGCAGCCAAGGGGGGACAGGGGATGAAAAACTGTTTTTT.

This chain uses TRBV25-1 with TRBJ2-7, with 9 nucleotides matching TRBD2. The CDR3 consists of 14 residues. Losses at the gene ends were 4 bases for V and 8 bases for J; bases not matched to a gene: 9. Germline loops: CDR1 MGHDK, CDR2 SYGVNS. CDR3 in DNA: TGTGCCAGCAGTGCACAGGGTGCGGGGGGGAAGCAGTACTTC. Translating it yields CASSAQGAGGKQYF.

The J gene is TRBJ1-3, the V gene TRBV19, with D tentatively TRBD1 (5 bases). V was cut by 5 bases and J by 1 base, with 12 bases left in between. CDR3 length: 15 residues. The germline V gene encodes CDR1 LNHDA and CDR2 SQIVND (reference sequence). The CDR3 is CASSPIDSSGNTIYF. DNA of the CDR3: TGTGCCAGTAGTCCAATCGACAGTTCTGGAAACACCATATATTTT.

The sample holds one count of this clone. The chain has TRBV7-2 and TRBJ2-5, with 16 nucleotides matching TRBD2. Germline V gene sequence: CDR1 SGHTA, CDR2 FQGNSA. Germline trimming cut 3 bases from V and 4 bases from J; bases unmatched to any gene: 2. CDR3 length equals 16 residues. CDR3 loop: CASSLGLAGGRETQYF. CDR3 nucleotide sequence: TGTGCCAGCAGCTTGGGACTAGCGGGGGGGCGAGAGACCCAGTACTTC.

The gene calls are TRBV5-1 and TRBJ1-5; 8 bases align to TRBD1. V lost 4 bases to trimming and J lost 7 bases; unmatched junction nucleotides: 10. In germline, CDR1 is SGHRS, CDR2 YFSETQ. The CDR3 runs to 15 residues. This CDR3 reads CASSPSQGAGQPQHF. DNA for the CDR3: TGCGCCAGCAGCCCCTCCCAGGGGGCCGGGCAGCCCCAGCATTTT.

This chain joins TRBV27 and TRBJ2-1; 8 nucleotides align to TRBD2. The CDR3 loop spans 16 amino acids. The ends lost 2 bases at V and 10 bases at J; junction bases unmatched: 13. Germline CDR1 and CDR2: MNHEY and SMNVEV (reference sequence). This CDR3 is CASSLLLGLARLEQFF. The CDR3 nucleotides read TGTGCCAGCAGTTTACTGTTAGGACTAGCCCGATTGGAGCAGTTCTTC.

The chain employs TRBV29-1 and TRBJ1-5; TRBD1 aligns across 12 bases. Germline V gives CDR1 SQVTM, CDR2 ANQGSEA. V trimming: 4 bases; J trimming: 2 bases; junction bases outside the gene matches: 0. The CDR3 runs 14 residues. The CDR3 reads CSVGDRGRNQPQHF. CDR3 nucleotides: TGCAGCGTTGGGGACAGGGGGCGCAATCAGCCCCAGCATTTT. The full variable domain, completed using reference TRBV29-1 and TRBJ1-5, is SAVISQKPSRDICQRGTSLTIQCQVDSQVTMMFWYRQQPGQSLTLIATANQGSEATYESGFVIDKFPISRPNLTFSTLTVSNMSPEDSSIYLCSVGDRGRNQPQHFGDGTRLSIL.